Detailed here is one T cell receptor beta chain. The antigen is unknown. Assay used: immunoSEQ multiplex PCR; TCRdb lists only in-frame clones, some missing. Of 35,000 to 45,000 clones in the sample, approximately 90% were seen once. This sample was included in a study of OX40 agonist ivuxolimab in advanced cancers. The wider study: Age averaged around 60 years (range about 20 to 79), and more than 80% were male. In three patients, partial responses were observed, one with hepatocellular carcinoma and two with cutaneous melanoma.

CDR1 and CDR2 (germline): SQVTM, ANQGSEA. After removal of 6 bases from V and 4 bases from J, the junction contained 5 bases not matched to a gene. The CDR3 runs 13 residues. Study conclusions and caveats: Blood T cells, both CD4+ and CD8+, expanded clonally by week 6 at 0.1 to 3.0 mg/kg. The authors did not determine the antigen specificity of the expanded peripheral T cells.

The V gene is TRBV29-1, the J gene TRBJ1-1; 10 nucleotides align to TRBD1. Sequences were derived from CD4+ or CD8+ T cells sorted from blood, sampled in a trial of the OX40 agonist ivuxolimab. This receptor was identified in an adult with an advanced solid tumor such as melanoma, head and neck, liver or kidney cancer. CDR3 in DNA: TGCAGCGTCCCGGGACAGGGGATCACTGAAGCTTTCTTT. Protein product: CSVPGQGITEAFF.